This entry features one T cell receptor (beta chain) sequence. This entry belongs to a study of Tregs in tolerant kidney transplant recipients. Assay used: immunoSEQ multiplex PCR; TCRdb lists only in-frame clones, some missing. Of 50,000 to 85,000 clones detected, roughly 92% appear once; the ten largest clones hold 11%. This TCR came from a human donor who received a combined kidney and bone marrow transplant. The specimen was CD8+ T cells from blood, collected before the transplant.

CDR3 sequence (DNA): TGCGCCAGCAGCCAAGATTACAGTAGCTCTGGAAACACCATATATTTT. The encoded protein is CASSQDYSSSGNTIYF. The rearrangement joins TRBV4-1 to TRBJ1-3, with D uncertain. CDR1 MGHRA and CDR2 YSYEKL come from the germline V gene. Trimming shortened V by 0 bases and J by 0 bases, and 9 bases separated the two germline ends. The CDR3 is made up of 16 amino acids.